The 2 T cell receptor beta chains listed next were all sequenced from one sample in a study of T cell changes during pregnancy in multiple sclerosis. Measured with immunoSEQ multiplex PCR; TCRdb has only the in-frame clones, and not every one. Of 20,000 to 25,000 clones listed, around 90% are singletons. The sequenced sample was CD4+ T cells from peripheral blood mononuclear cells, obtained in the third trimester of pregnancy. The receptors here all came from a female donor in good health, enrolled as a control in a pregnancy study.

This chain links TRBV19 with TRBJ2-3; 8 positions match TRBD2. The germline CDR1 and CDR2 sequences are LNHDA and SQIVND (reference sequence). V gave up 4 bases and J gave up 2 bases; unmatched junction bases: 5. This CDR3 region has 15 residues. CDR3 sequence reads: CASSRAGEPTDTQYF. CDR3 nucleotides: TGTGCCAGTAGTAGAGCGGGAGAGCCCACAGATACGCAGTATTTT. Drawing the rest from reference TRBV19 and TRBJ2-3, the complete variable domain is DGGITQSPKYLFRKEGQNVTLSCEQNLNHDAMYWYRQDPGQGLRLIYYSQIVNDFQKGDIAEGYSVSREKKESFPLTVTSAQKNPTAFYLCASSRAGEPTDTQYFGPGTRLTVL.

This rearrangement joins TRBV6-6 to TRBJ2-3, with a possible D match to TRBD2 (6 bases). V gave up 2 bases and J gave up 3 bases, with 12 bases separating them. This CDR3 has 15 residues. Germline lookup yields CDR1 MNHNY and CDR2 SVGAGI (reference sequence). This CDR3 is CASSYGGVGTDTQYF. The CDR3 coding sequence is TGTGCCAGCAGTTACGGCGGGGTTGGGACAGATACGCAGTATTTT.